These T cell receptor beta chains were read from a single sample in a study of identical twins. Via MiXCR, TCRdb re-called the 5' RACE reads, giving one row per CDR3 protein. The sample holds fewer than 250,000 distinct CDR3 sequences, around 6.8% seen once. The data also belong to a second study, concerning yellow fever vaccine responses in identical twins.

Sequenced sample: memory (CD45RO+) T cells sorted from blood. The receptor source for this set is a woman between 18 and 29 years old in good health. Both conserved end residues are part of each CDR3. Each record gives: V gene, D gene, clone size, J gene, CDR3 protein, CDR3 DNA. The D gene is left open where the match is weak. Part of the rows lack a size; the others show once, few, many or a class for expanded clones.

TRBV12-3/TRBV12-4	-	many	TRBJ1-5	CASSRRDTNQPQHF	TGTGCCAGCAGCCGTCGGGACACAAATCAGCCCCAGCATTTT
TRBV29-1	TRBD2	many	TRBJ2-1	CSSSSGPVLDEQFF	TGCAGCTCTTCTAGCGGGCCTGTATTGGATGAGCAGTTCTTC
TRBV7-9	-	many	TRBJ1-4	CASSLAQGEKLFF	TGTGCCAGCAGCTTAGCGCAAGGGGAAAAACTGTTTTTT
TRBV29-1	TRBD2	many	TRBJ2-1	CSVEDGLAGYNEQFF	TGCAGCGTTGAAGATGGGCTAGCGGGGTACAATGAGCAGTTCTTC
TRBV5-1	-	-	TRBJ1-4	CASSFGSGGGEKLFF	-
TRBV24-1	-	-	TRBJ2-2	CATSEGGKKTGELFF	TGTGCCACCAGTGAAGGAGGAAAGAAGACCGGGGAGCTGTTTTTT
TRBV7-3	-	many	TRBJ2-3	CASSSGRSDTQYF	TGTGCCAGCAGCTCCGGACGGTCAGATACGCAGTATTTT
TRBV7-2	-	few	TRBJ1-5	CASSSPEKSLPQHF	TGTGCCAGCAGCTCACCGGAGAAATCTCTTCCCCAGCATTTT
TRBV29-1	TRBD2	few	TRBJ2-2	CSVALAGPTGELFF	TGCAGCGTTGCGCTAGCGGGGCCCACCGGGGAGCTGTTTTTT
TRBV6-5	-	-	TRBJ1-2	CASSKNRYGYTF	TGTGCCAGCAGTAAAAACAGATATGGCTACACCTTC
TRBV12-3/TRBV12-4	-	many	TRBJ2-3	CASRRGRTGTDTQYF	TGTGCCAGCAGAAGGGGACGCACGGGGACAGATACGCAGTATTTT
TRBV28	-	-	TRBJ2-7	CASSPERNYNYEQYF	TGTGCCAGCAGCCCCGAGCGGAACTATAACTACGAGCAGTACTTC
TRBV2	-	many	TRBJ2-7	CASRAGYLIEQYF	TGTGCCAGCAGGGCAGGCTACTTGATCGAGCAGTACTTC
TRBV4-3	-	-	TRBJ2-5	CASSQDSWETQYF	TGCGCCAGCAGCCAAGATAGCTGGGAGACCCAGTACTTC
TRBV5-6	TRBD1	-	TRBJ2-5	CASSFGQGETQYF	TGTGCCAGCAGCTTCGGACAGGGTGAGACCCAGTACTTC
TRBV5-1	-	few	TRBJ1-4	CASSLSSLSKEKLFF	TGCGCCAGCAGCTTGTCTTCCCTATCTAAAGAAAAACTGTTTTTT
TRBV20-1	TRBD2	many	TRBJ2-1	CSARDPRIRLAGVDEQFF	TGCAGTGCTAGAGACCCGAGAATTCGGCTAGCGGGAGTGGATGAGCAGTTCTTC
TRBV7-3	-	many	TRBJ2-1	CASSLKGRVTYNEQFF	TGTGCCAGCAGCTTAAAGGGCAGGGTAACGTACAATGAGCAGTTCTTC
TRBV9	-	few	TRBJ2-3	CASSVGPDPSTDTQYF	TGTGCCAGCAGCGTAGGTCCAGACCCTAGCACAGATACGCAGTATTTT
TRBV6-4	-	-	TRBJ2-3	CASRTQYF	TGTGCCAGTCGGACGCAGTATTTT
TRBV12-3/TRBV12-4	-	many	TRBJ2-1	CASSLRDTEQFF	TGTGCCAGCAGTTTAAGAGACACGGAGCAGTTCTTC
TRBV28	-	few	TRBJ1-5	CASSSGATGNQPQHF	TGTGCCAGCAGTTCAGGGGCCACCGGCAATCAGCCCCAGCATTTT
TRBV5-5	-	-	TRBJ2-2	CASLGGLNTGELFF	TGTGCCAGCTTGGGCGGGCTTAACACCGGGGAGCTGTTTTTT
TRBV10-3	TRBD2	few	TRBJ2-1	CAISEGLAGANNEQFF	TGTGCCATCAGTGAAGGACTAGCGGGAGCCAACAATGAGCAGTTCTTC
TRBV5-1	-	-	TRBJ1-6	CASSLSAGPNNSPLHF	TGCGCCAGCAGCTTGAGTGCAGGACCGAATAATTCACCCCTCCACTTT
TRBV5-1	TRBD2	many	TRBJ2-5	CASSYTLADEETQYF	TGCGCCAGCAGCTACACACTAGCGGATGAAGAGACCCAGTACTTC
TRBV15	-	many	TRBJ2-3	CATSRDGQYTDTQYF	TGTGCCACCAGCAGAGATGGCCAGTACACAGATACGCAGTATTTT
TRBV6-2/TRBV6-3	-	-	TRBJ1-5	CASSDTLGNQPQHF	TGTGCCAGCAGTGACACGTTGGGCAATCAGCCCCAGCATTTT
TRBV15	-	many	TRBJ2-7	CATSREVTRGFYEQYF	TGTGCCACCAGCAGAGAAGTTACAAGGGGCTTCTACGAGCAGTACTTC
TRBV5-1	-	few	TRBJ2-5	CASSEGPQETQYF	TGCGCCAGCAGCGAGGGACCACAAGAGACCCAGTACTTC
TRBV11-2	-	few	TRBJ2-2	CASSSGTSTGELFF	TGTGCCAGCAGCTCCGGGACAAGTACCGGGGAGCTGTTTTTT